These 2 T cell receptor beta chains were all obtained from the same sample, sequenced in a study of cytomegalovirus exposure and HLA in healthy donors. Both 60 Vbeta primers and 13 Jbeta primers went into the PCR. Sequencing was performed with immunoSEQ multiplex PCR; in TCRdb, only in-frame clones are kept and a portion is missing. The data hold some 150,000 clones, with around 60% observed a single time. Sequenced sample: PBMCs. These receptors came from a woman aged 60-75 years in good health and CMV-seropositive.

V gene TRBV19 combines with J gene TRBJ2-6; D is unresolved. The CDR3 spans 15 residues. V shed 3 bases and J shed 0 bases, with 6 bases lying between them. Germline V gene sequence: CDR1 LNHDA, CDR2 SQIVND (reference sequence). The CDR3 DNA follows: TGTGCCAGTAGTATTTTGAGCTCTGGGGCCAACGTCCTGACTTTC. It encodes CASSILSSGANVLTF.

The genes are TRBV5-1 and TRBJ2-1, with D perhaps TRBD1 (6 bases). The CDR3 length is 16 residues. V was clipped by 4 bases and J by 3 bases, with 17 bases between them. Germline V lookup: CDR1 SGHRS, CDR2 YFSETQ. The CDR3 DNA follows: TGCGCCAGCAGCGCCTCACAGGGCTCCCACTACAATGAGCAGTTCTTC. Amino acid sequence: CASSASQGSHYNEQFF.